A single T cell receptor beta chain is shown here with its context. Its cognate antigen is unknown. This sample is drawn from a study of cytomegalovirus exposure and HLA in healthy donors. Overall study results and limits: It was only CMV serostatus that was available as immune exposure information. Generally TCR sequences proved uncommon, though certain public TCRs appeared in numerous donors. In a later analysis, CMV-associated beta chains were mostly HLA-associated, it appeared. Later analysis placed DRB1 highest and HLA-C lowest in TCR association rates, which differed by HLA locus.

The study ran its PCR with 60 Vbeta and 13 Jbeta primers. Using immunoSEQ multiplex PCR, the repertoire was profiled, and TCRdb retains in-frame clones only, with some absent. The sample consists of about 200,000 clones, approximately 79% of them appearing once. This CDR3 has 15 residues. V gave up 2 bases and J gave up 7 bases; unmatched junction bases: 9. CDR1 is SGDLS, CDR2 YYNGEE, per germline. J is TRBJ2-1 and V is TRBV9; TRBD2 matches at 7 bases. This TCR derives from a girl between 5 and 17 years old in good health and CMV-seropositive. The sequenced sample was PBMCs. The CDR3 nucleotides read TGTGCCAGCAGCGTGGTGGCGGGGGTGGGTAATGAGCAGTTCTTC. Protein sequence: CASSVVAGVGNEQFF.